The 10 T cell receptor beta chains below all came from one sample that was sequenced in a study of blood T cells in healthy people across ages. It was with a sample-barcoded 5' primer and a J-beta primer mix that a second PCR of about 6 to 11 cycles was run. Each CDR3 protein gets one entry after TCRdb re-called the 5' RACE reads with MiXCR. The data hold around 1,000,000 distinct CDR3 sequences, with around 25% observed a single time. The data also belong to a second study, concerning T cells of mothers and their children.

Sequences were obtained from blood. The receptors stem from a girl aged 2 to 10 in good health.

This clonotype was seen repeatedly, ten times or more. J is TRBJ2-5 and V is TRBV11-3, with TRBD2 matching 9 bases. The length of the CDR3 is 15 residues. Germline trimming cut 4 bases from V and 5 bases from J; bases unmatched to any gene: 8. The germline gives CDR1 SGHNT, CDR2 YENEEA. CDR3 amino acids: CASSSKRGALETQYF. The CDR3 nucleotides are TGTGCCAGCAGCTCGAAGCGGGGGGCCCTTGAGACCCAGTACTTC.

In this sample, this clonotype turned up a few times. The V gene is TRBV12-3 or TRBV12-4, the J gene TRBJ1-2; D call uncertain. The V gene lost 4 bases and the J gene lost 4 bases, with 16 bases spanning the gap. The CDR3 loop spans 15 amino acids. The CDR3 spells CASSSWAEPTYGYTF. CDR3 DNA: TGTGCCAGCAGTTCCTGGGCCGAACCCACCTATGGCTACACCTTC.

The V gene is TRBV5-6, the J gene TRBJ2-2, with 9 positions matching TRBD2. The V segment lost 4 bases and the J segment 6 bases; nucleotides outside the gene matches: 10. Germline V gene data show CDR1 as SGHDT and CDR2 as YYEEEE. The CDR3 is 16 amino acids. The CDR3 region has the DNA TGTGCCAGCAGCGAGGCGACTATAGCGGGAGCCGGGGAGCTGTTTTTT. Its translation: CASSEATIAGAGELFF. The variable domain in full, completed from reference TRBV5-6 and TRBJ2-2, reads DAGVTQSPTHLIKTRGQQVTLRCSPKSGHDTVSWYQQALGQGPQFIFQYYEEEERQRGNFPDRFSGHQFPNYSSELNVNALLLGDSALYLCASSEATIAGAGELFFGEGSRLTVL.

There are a few counts of this clonotype. This chain connects TRBV7-9 to TRBJ2-7; D is ambiguous. V lost 3 bases, J lost 5 bases, and 17 bases lay in between. Germline assignment: CDR1 SEHNR and CDR2 FQNEAQ (reference sequence). The length of the CDR3 is 15 residues. CDR3 in amino acids: CASSFRSKAWDEQYF. The CDR3 DNA follows: TGTGCCAGCAGCTTTCGTTCCAAAGCGTGGGACGAGCAGTACTTC.

In this sample, this clonotype turned up many times. The rearrangement joins TRBV12-3 or TRBV12-4 to TRBJ2-1; D unclear. Trimming pared 1 base from V and 7 bases from J, leaving 5 bases between. This CDR3 is 12 amino acids long. The CDR3 sequence: CASSLERNEQFF. The CDR3 region has the DNA TGTGCCAGCAGTTTAGAGAGGAATGAGCAGTTCTTC.

This clonotype was seen a few times. The chain employs TRBV4-1 and TRBJ2-5; weak D call: TRBD1 (6 bases). The better agreement between TRBJ2-1 and the DNA end casts doubt on the J call. Per germline, CDR1 MGHRA and CDR2 YSYEKL. The length of the CDR3 is 17 residues. The CDR3 region is CASSQDGTGTPYNEQFF. CDR3 nucleotides: TGCGCCAGCAGCCAAGATGGTACCGGGACACCATACAATGAGCAGTTCTTC.

V and J are TRBV4-3 and TRBJ2-5; 8 bases map to TRBD1. The trim removed 5 bases at V and 5 bases at J, leaving 7 bases unmatched. The germline gives CDR1 LGHNA, CDR2 YSLEER. CDR3 length equals 14 residues. CDR3 residues: CASSLTGVTETQYF. CDR3 nucleotides: TGCGCCAGCAGCTTGACAGGGGTCACGGAGACCCAGTACTTC.

This rearrangement joins TRBV7-9 to TRBJ2-7, with D possibly TRBD2 on 6 matching bases. CDR1 and CDR2 (germline): SEHNR, FQNEAQ (reference sequence). CDR3 size: 16 residues. Trimming removed 4 bases at V and 0 bases at J, with 16 bases between. The CDR3 spells CASSSPFAGSSYEQYF. For the CDR3, the DNA is TGTGCCAGCAGCTCCCCGTTCGCGGGATCCTCCTACGAGCAGTACTTC.

The chain couples TRBV12-3 or TRBV12-4 to TRBJ1-2; D is possibly TRBD1 (5 bases). V lost 6 bases and J lost 8, with 19 bases in between. This CDR3 has 14 residues. Here the CDR3 DNA reads TGTGCCAGCAGCCTATCTCGGGACTTTTACGGCTACACCTTC. It specifies CASSLSRDFYGYTF.

V is TRBV28 and J is TRBJ1-5, with D possibly matching TRBD1 (6 bases). V was clipped by 5 bases and J by 5 bases, with 16 bases between them. This CDR3 spans 15 amino acids. Per the germline V gene, CDR1 is MDHEN and CDR2 is SYDVKM. As DNA, the CDR3 is TGTGCCAGCAGTCTTACCGGGACACCATATCAGCCCCAGCATTTT. Translated, it gives CASSLTGTPYQPQHF.